The rows below give T cell receptor beta chains drawn from one sample of a study of control samples from healthy donors and cancer patients. Measured with immunoSEQ multiplex PCR; TCRdb has only the in-frame clones, and not every one. The sample lists 150,000 or so clones, over 85% occurring once. Sequencing was done on a sample of blood. These TCRs come from a man aged 40-49 years in good health. Each CDR3 is given with its conserved first and last residue. A D gene is named only where the DNA matches it firmly. Size values are once, few and many counts, or a class for expanded clones, and some rows have none.

v_call: TRBV5-1
d_call: TRBD1
j_call: TRBJ2-7
clone_size: few
cdr3_aa: CASSPLGTELYEQYF
cdr3_nt: TGCGCCAGCAGCCCTCTCGGGACAGAGCTTTACGAGCAGTACTTC

v_call: TRBV6-5
d_call: -
j_call: TRBJ1-2
clone_size: -
cdr3_aa: CASSYSTRDCLVF
cdr3_nt: TGTGCCAGCAGTTACTCGACGAGGGATTGCTTAGTCTTC

v_call: TRBV28
d_call: TRBD1
j_call: TRBJ2-7
clone_size: -
cdr3_aa: CASRVPGQHGYEQYF
cdr3_nt: TGTGCCAGCAGGGTCCCGGGACAGCACGGCTACGAGCAGTACTTC

v_call: TRBV5-5
d_call: -
j_call: TRBJ1-5
clone_size: -
cdr3_aa: CASSFLGPGYSNQPQHF
cdr3_nt: TGTGCCAGCAGCTTTTTGGGGCCTGGATATAGCAATCAGCCCCAGCATTTT

v_call: TRBV6-5
d_call: TRBD1
j_call: TRBJ1-6
clone_size: -
cdr3_aa: CASRSSRGPSPLHF
cdr3_nt: TGTGCCAGCAGGTCTAGCAGGGGGCCTTCACCCCTCCACTTT

v_call: TRBV6-2/TRBV6-3
d_call: -
j_call: TRBJ1-6
clone_size: -
cdr3_aa: CASSMTWESNSPLHF
cdr3_nt: TGTGCCAGCAGTATGACGTGGGAATCTAATTCACCCCTCCACTTT

v_call: TRBV9
d_call: TRBD1
j_call: TRBJ2-6
clone_size: -
cdr3_aa: CASSTPDRGRAAGANVLTF
cdr3_nt: TGTGCCAGCAGCACTCCCGACAGGGGGCGAGCGGCTGGGGCCAACGTCCTGACTTTC

v_call: TRBV27
d_call: TRBD2
j_call: TRBJ2-3
clone_size: -
cdr3_aa: CASSLLAGGQGVTDTQYF
cdr3_nt: TGTGCCAGCAGTCTACTAGCGGGGGGGCAGGGTGTGACAGATACGCAGTATTTT

v_call: TRBV25-1
d_call: -
j_call: TRBJ1-2
clone_size: -
cdr3_aa: CASSDRGAHGYTF
cdr3_nt: TGTGCCAGCAGTGATAGGGGGGCGCACGGCTACACCTTC

v_call: TRBV10-2
d_call: -
j_call: TRBJ2-3
clone_size: -
cdr3_aa: CASSENFLDTGYTQYF
cdr3_nt: TGCGCCAGCAGTGAGAACTTTTTGGACACTGGGTATACGCAGTATTTT

v_call: TRBV6-2/TRBV6-3
d_call: -
j_call: TRBJ2-2
clone_size: -
cdr3_aa: CASSGSNGGELFF
cdr3_nt: TGTGCCAGCAGCGGGTCCAACGGGGGGGAGCTGTTTTTT

v_call: TRBV18
d_call: -
j_call: TRBJ2-7
clone_size: -
cdr3_aa: CASSLVTGREQYF
cdr3_nt: TGTGCCAGCTCACTGGTCACAGGGAGAGAGCAGTACTTC

v_call: TRBV6-1
d_call: -
j_call: TRBJ1-6
clone_size: -
cdr3_aa: CASSESRQGLTPLHF
cdr3_nt: TGTGCCAGCAGTGAATCGCGGCAGGGTCTCACACCCCTCCACTTT

v_call: TRBV4-2
d_call: TRBD2
j_call: TRBJ2-5
clone_size: -
cdr3_aa: CASSQDKGTSGGVETQYF
cdr3_nt: TGTGCCAGCAGCCAAGATAAAGGGACTAGCGGGGGGGTAGAGACCCAGTACTTC

v_call: TRBV19
d_call: TRBD1
j_call: TRBJ1-5
clone_size: -
cdr3_aa: CASSMVDRNNQPQHF
cdr3_nt: TGTGCCAGTAGTATGGTGGACAGGAACAATCAGCCCCAGCATTTT

v_call: TRBV5-8
d_call: -
j_call: TRBJ1-1
clone_size: -
cdr3_aa: CASSVQGTNTEAFF
cdr3_nt: TGTGCCAGCAGCGTCCAGGGGACGAACACTGAAGCTTTCTTT

v_call: TRBV4-3
d_call: -
j_call: TRBJ2-7
clone_size: -
cdr3_aa: CASSQDRQNYEQYF
cdr3_nt: TGCGCCAGCAGCCAAGATAGGCAGAACTACGAGCAGTACTTC

v_call: TRBV18
d_call: -
j_call: TRBJ2-1
clone_size: -
cdr3_aa: CASSPRLDNEQFF
cdr3_nt: TGTGCCAGCTCACCAAGACTAGACAATGAGCAGTTCTTC

v_call: TRBV15
d_call: -
j_call: TRBJ1-5
clone_size: -
cdr3_aa: CATSRAGERQPQHF
cdr3_nt: TGTGCCACCAGCCGGGCAGGAGAAAGACAGCCCCAGCATTTT

v_call: TRBV5-1
d_call: TRBD2
j_call: TRBJ2-1
clone_size: -
cdr3_aa: CASSPGLAGGPTQFF
cdr3_nt: TGCGCCAGCAGCCCCGGACTAGCGGGGGGACCTACTCAGTTCTTC

v_call: TRBV5-1
d_call: TRBD2
j_call: TRBJ2-7
clone_size: -
cdr3_aa: CASSLASGGAGTEQYF
cdr3_nt: TGCGCCAGCAGCTTGGCAAGCGGGGGGGCCGGGACCGAGCAGTACTTC

v_call: TRBV11-2
d_call: -
j_call: TRBJ1-2
clone_size: -
cdr3_aa: CASSLEGTYNYGYTF
cdr3_nt: TGTGCCAGCAGCTTAGAGGGGACTTATAACTATGGCTACACCTTC

v_call: TRBV12-5
d_call: -
j_call: TRBJ1-1
clone_size: -
cdr3_aa: CASGSPDRRITEAFF
cdr3_nt: TGTGCTAGTGGTTCCCCGGACAGACGGATCACTGAAGCTTTCTTT